Below, 17 T cell receptor beta chains from the same sample are listed, as sequenced in a study of spatial heterogeneity in lung cancer. Time point of the sample: sample taken at primary tumor resection. Study-level results: Tumor mutation counts were tracked by expanded intratumoral alpha and beta TCR counts.

A single record per CDR3 protein comes from TCRdb applying MiXCR to the 5' RACE reads. Of 7,500 or so distinct CDR3 sequences in the sample, about 14% were seen once. What these receptors recognize is not known. The source was lung tumor tissue, collected at surgery. The receptors stem from a female donor with early-stage non-small cell lung cancer.

In this sample, this clonotype turned up many times. Being off target in a library aimed at alpha chains, this beta chain has a size of little meaning. CDR3 nucleotide sequence: TGCGCCAGCAGTGGGTCCTCCACCGGGGAGCTGTTTTTT. This translates into CASSGSSTGELFF. The gene calls are TRBV10-1 and TRBJ2-2; D not certain. V was cut by 4 bases and J by 4 bases, with 7 bases left in between. Germline CDR1 reads WNHNN; CDR2 reads SYGVQD (reference sequence). The CDR3 covers 13 residues.

This clonotype is medium-sized within its sample. This beta chain turned up in a library designed for alpha chains; as an off-target read, its abundance says little. The CDR3 coding sequence is TGTGCCAGCAGGGCTAGCGCTAGCTCCTACAATGAGCAGTTCTTC. Encoded protein: CASRASASSYNEQFF. The V gene is TRBV12-3 or TRBV12-4, the J gene TRBJ2-1; D is perhaps TRBD2 (6 bases). The CDR3 is 15 amino acids. V lost 6 bases to trimming and J lost 0 bases, with 12 bases between them.

By frequency in the sample, this clonotype is medium-sized. Since it is a stray read in a library aimed at alpha chains, this beta chain has a size that is not meaningful. The chain is built from TRBV7-9 and TRBJ1-2, with 7 bases identical to TRBD1. Trimming removed 0 bases from V and 4 bases from J; junction bases left unmatched: 5. Germline CDR1 and CDR2: SEHNR and FQNEAQ (reference sequence). The CDR3 sequence is 15 residues long. The CDR3 reads CASSLAEGAVYGYTF. CDR3 sequence (DNA): TGTGCCAGCAGCTTAGCAGAGGGGGCCGTCTATGGCTACACCTTC.

With regard to this clonotype: The size of this beta chain means little, since it is a stray read in a library made for alpha chains. The V and J genes are TRBV28 and TRBJ2-3; tentative D call: TRBD1 (6 bases). The germline V gene encodes CDR1 MDHEN and CDR2 SYDVKM. CDR3 length equals 16 residues. Trimming took 4 bases from V and 2 from J, leaving 16 bases between them. The CDR3 coding sequence is TGTGCCAGCAGTTCGCCAGGGGATTTCCTCACAGATACGCAGTATTTT. It translates to CASSSPGDFLTDTQYF.

This clonotype was seen a handful of times. This beta chain is a stray read from a library made for alpha chains; its abundance is not meaningful. V is TRBV20-1 and J is TRBJ2-5; no firm D call. Looked up from germline, CDR1 is DFQATT and CDR2 is SNEGSKA (reference sequence). V lost 0 bases and J 2 bases, leaving 10 bases between the germline ends. This CDR3 is built from 14 residues. CDR3 sequence (DNA): TGCAGTGCTAGAGATACATGGAAGCAAGAGACCCAGTACTTC. It translates to CSARDTWKQETQYF.

By share, this clonotype counts as medium-sized. Within a library made for alpha chains, this beta chain is off target, and its count is uninformative. The chain links TRBV9 to TRBJ1-1; no reliable D call. The CDR3 length is 13 residues. V was trimmed by 4 bases and J by 4 bases, leaving 11 bases between them. The germline gives CDR1 SGDLS, CDR2 YYNGEE. The CDR3 loop reads CASSLHEGTEAFF. CDR3 nucleotides: TGTGCCAGCAGCCTCCACGAGGGCACTGAAGCTTTCTTT.

This clonotype is medium-sized. The size of this beta chain means little, since it is a stray read in a library made for alpha chains. The rearrangement uses TRBV7-8 and TRBJ2-7, with 8 nucleotides matching TRBD1. This CDR3 is built from 15 residues. Germline V gene sequence: CDR1 SGHVS, CDR2 FQNEAQ. V trimming: 6 bases; J trimming: 5 bases; junction bases outside the gene matches: 12. Written as DNA, the CDR3 is TGTGCCAGCAGACTACCCGGACAGGGACCCGACGAGCAGTACTTC. Encoded protein: CASRLPGQGPDEQYF.

This clonotype was seen ten or more times. This beta chain appears as a stray read in a library generated for alpha chains; its size is not informative. CDR3 residues: CASSLERGVGELFF. CDR3 nucleotides: TGTGCCAGCAGCTTAGAGCGAGGGGTCGGGGAGCTGTTTTTT. The chain uses TRBV11-2 and TRBJ2-2; possibly TRBD1 or TRBD2 for D (5 bases each). Germline CDR1 reads SGHAT; CDR2 reads FQNNGV. This CDR3 contains 14 residues. V shed 0 bases and J shed 7 bases, with 9 bases lying between them.

This clonotype was seen a few times. Since it is a stray read in a library aimed at alpha chains, this beta chain has a size that is not meaningful. The chain combines TRBV27 with TRBJ2-5, with 8 bases that match TRBD1. The CDR3 covers 14 residues. Germline V lookup: CDR1 MNHEY, CDR2 SMNVEV (reference sequence). The V and J ends lost 6 bases and 6 bases, in that order; junction bases with no gene match: 9. The DNA for the CDR3 is TGTGCCAGCAGCCCTGGGGACAGGCGGCAGACCCAGTACTTC. This codes for CASSPGDRRQTQYF.

Sample share makes this clonotype medium-sized (0.01 to 0.1%). This beta chain turned up in a library designed for alpha chains; as an off-target read, its abundance says little. V and J are TRBV27 and TRBJ2-7, with D perhaps matching TRBD2 (7 bases). The CDR3 is 15 residues long. V lost 4 bases to trimming and J lost 3 bases, with 16 bases between them. Germline V gene sequence: CDR1 MNHEY, CDR2 SMNVEV (reference sequence). The CDR3 region is CASSSTTGRGYEQYF. CDR3 DNA sequence: TGTGCCAGCAGTTCTACCACAGGGAGGGGCTACGAGCAGTACTTC.

Sample share makes this clonotype large. Since it is a stray read in a library aimed at alpha chains, this beta chain has a size that is not meaningful. The rearrangement links TRBV5-1 to TRBJ1-6; 10 nucleotides align to TRBD1. This CDR3 has 16 amino acids. CDR1 and CDR2 from the germline V gene are SGHRS and YFSETQ. V shed 5 bases, J shed 7 bases, and the junction held 9 bases outside the gene matches. CDR3 sequence: CASRITPGQGNSPLHF. Here the CDR3 DNA reads TGCGCCAGCAGAATTACACCGGGACAGGGGAATTCACCCCTCCACTTT.

In this sample, this clonotype turned up a few times. This beta chain was picked up by a library intended for alpha chains and is off target, so its count carries little meaning. This chain connects TRBV4-2 to TRBJ2-7; D is perhaps TRBD1 (5 bases). The V end lost 6 bases, the J end lost 6 bases, and 12 bases lay between the germline ends. This CDR3 has 12 residues. Germline V gene data show CDR1 as LGHNA and CDR2 as YNFKEQ. The CDR3 spells CASSSTDSEQYF. The CDR3 nucleotides are TGTGCCAGCAGTTCGACAGACTCCGAGCAGTACTTC.

This clonotype rates as medium-sized. Since it is a stray read in a library aimed at alpha chains, this beta chain has a size that is not meaningful. The genes are TRBV7-6 and TRBJ2-7; TRBD1 aligns across 9 bases. CDR1 SGHVS and CDR2 FNYEAQ come from the germline V gene. J lost 4 bases, V lost 4 bases, and 8 bases had no gene match. There are 15 residues in the CDR3. In DNA form, the CDR3 reads TGTGCCAGCAGCTCCCCCCTACAGGGGGCGTACGAGCAGTACTTC. Protein product: CASSSPLQGAYEQYF. Supplemented by reference TRBV7-6 and TRBJ2-7, the full variable domain reads GAGVSQSPRYKVTKRGQDVALRCDPISGHVSLYWYRQALGQGPEFLTYFNYEAQQDKSGLPNDRFSAERPEGSISTLTIQRTEQRDSAMYRCASSSPLQGAYEQYFGPGTRLTVT.

This clonotype is termed medium-sized (0.01 to 0.1%). Found in a library prepared for alpha chains, this beta chain is an off-target read, and its abundance has little meaning. CDR3 loop: CASRPPTGAWGTEAFF. In DNA form, the CDR3 reads TGTGCCAGCAGACCCCCGACGGGGGCTTGGGGAACTGAAGCTTTCTTT. The chain has TRBV6-5 and TRBJ1-1; TRBD1 might be the D (6 bases). In germline, CDR1 is MNHEY, CDR2 SVGAGI. V was trimmed by 6 bases and J by 5 bases, leaving 22 bases between them. The CDR3 loop spans 16 amino acids.

This clonotype is medium-sized. This beta chain was picked up by a library intended for alpha chains and is off target, so its count carries little meaning. The chain recombines TRBV29-1 with TRBJ2-4; tentatively, D is TRBD1 (5 bases). The germline V gene has CDR1 SQVTM and CDR2 ANQGSEA. The V and J ends lost 4 bases and 3 bases respectively, with 7 bases between them. This CDR3 comprises 12 residues. This CDR3 reads CSVGDSKNIQYF. The CDR3 coding sequence is TGCAGCGTTGGAGACAGCAAAAACATTCAGTACTTC.

As to this clonotype: Because the library targeted alpha chains, this beta chain is an off-target read whose size means little. The chain uses TRBV7-2 and TRBJ1-4; the D is unclear. V lost 4 bases, J lost 0 bases, and 9 bases lay in between. The CDR3 extends over 15 amino acids. Germline loops: CDR1 SGHTA, CDR2 FQGNSA. CDR3 sequence reads: CASSSSGTTNEKLFF. The CDR3 coding sequence is TGTGCCAGCAGCTCCTCCGGGACAACTAATGAAAAACTGTTTTTT.

As to this clonotype: One end of the junction fails to match germline, which may point to a read error. Because the library targeted alpha chains, this beta chain is an off-target read whose size means little. V gene TRBV12-3 or TRBV12-4 combines with J gene TRBJ1-3; D is perhaps TRBD1 (5 bases). This CDR3 region has 13 residues. In DNA, the CDR3 is TGTGCCAACAGTTTCCTAAGACAGAACACCATATATTTT. This codes for CANSFLRQNTIYF.